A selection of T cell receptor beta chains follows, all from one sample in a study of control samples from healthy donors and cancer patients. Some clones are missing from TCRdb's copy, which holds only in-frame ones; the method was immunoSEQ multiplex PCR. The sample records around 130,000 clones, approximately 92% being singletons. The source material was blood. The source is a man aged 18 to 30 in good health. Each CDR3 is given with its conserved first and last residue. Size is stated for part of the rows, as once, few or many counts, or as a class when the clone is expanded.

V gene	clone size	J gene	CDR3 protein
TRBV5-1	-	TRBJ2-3	CASSLAKVADTQYF
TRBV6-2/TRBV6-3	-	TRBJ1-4	CASSYSGANRVDEKLFF
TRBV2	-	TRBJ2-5	CASSAQETQYF
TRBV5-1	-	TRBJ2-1	CASSGGWSSYNEQFF
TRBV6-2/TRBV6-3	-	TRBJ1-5	CASSDDRDQPQHF
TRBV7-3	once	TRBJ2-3	CASSLGLAGADTQYF
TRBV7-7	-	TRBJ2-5	CASSLRLAETQYF
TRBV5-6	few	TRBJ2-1	CASSSLAVSGSYNEQFF
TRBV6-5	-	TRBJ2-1	CASSYRQNNEQFF
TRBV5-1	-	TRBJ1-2	CASTPGQGMGGYTF
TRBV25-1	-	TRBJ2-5	CASSVSGPGQETQYF
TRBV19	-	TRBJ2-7	CASSIGRSDSYEQYF
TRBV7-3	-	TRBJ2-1	CASSLRGSDEQFF
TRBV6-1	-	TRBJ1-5	CASSEAQAGRMFQPQHF
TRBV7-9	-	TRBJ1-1	CAVWLSTFEAFF
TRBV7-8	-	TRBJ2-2	CASSLFREDTGELFF
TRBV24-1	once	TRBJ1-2	CATSDLGQTDGYTF
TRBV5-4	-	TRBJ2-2	CASSLVSGGYPGELFF
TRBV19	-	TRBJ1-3	CATAGPTGNTIYF
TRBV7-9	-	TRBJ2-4	CASSITRGLAKNIQYF
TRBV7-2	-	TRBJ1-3	CASSPRDNLSGNTIYF
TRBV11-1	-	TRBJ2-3	CASSFRRGVTDTQYF
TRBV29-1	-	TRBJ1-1	CSVKQGVETEAFF
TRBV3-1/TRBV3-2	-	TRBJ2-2	CASSQGEYRELFF
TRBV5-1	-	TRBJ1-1	CASSFSGVGENTEAFF
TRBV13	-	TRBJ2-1	CASSSLAGGLKLITYNEQFF
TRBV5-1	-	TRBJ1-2	CASSPGHNLNYGYTF
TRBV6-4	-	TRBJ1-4	CASSPGPGGRELFF
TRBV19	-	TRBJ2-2	CASSIVLGGTGELFF
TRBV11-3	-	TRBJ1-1	CASSLDTEAFF
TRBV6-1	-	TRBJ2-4	CASSEKAGWNIQYF
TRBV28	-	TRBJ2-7	CASRRAGAYEQYF
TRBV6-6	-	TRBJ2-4	CASSDTRAREDIQYF
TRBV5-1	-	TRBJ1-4	CASSPGPTNEKLFF
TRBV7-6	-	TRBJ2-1	CASSLGTGGRINEQFF
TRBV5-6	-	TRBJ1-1	CASSRLAWGNTEAFF
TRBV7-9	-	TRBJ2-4	CASSTGQSSGNIQYF
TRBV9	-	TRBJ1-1	CASSAGGNTEAFF
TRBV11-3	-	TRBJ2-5	CASSSPWAQYF